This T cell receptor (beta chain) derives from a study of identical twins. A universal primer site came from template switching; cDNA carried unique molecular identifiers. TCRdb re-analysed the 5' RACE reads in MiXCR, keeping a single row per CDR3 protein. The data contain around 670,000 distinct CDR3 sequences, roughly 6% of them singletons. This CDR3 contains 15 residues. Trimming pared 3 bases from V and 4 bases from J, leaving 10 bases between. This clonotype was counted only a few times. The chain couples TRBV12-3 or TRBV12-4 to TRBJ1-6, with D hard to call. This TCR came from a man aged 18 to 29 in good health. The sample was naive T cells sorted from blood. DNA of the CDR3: TGTGCCAGCAGTTTTGGAAGTCCTTATAATTCACCCCTCCACTTT. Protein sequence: CASSFGSPYNSPLHF.